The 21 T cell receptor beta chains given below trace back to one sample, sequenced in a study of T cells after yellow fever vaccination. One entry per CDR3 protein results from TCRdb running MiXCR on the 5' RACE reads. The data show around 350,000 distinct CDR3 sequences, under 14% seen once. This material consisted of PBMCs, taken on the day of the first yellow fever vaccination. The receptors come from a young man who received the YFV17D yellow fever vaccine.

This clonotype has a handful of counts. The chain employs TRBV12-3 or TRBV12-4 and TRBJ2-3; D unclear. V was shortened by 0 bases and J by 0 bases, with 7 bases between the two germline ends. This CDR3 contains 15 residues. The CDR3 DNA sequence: TGTGCCAGCAGTTTAGCGCTTTACAGCACAGATACGCAGTATTTT. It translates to CASSLALYSTDTQYF.

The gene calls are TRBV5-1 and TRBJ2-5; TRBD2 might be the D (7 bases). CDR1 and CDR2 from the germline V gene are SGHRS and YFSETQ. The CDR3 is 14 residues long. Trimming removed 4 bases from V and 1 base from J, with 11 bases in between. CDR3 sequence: CASSGGGLQETQYF. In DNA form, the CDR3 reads TGCGCCAGCAGCGGCGGGGGCCTCCAAGAGACCCAGTACTTC.

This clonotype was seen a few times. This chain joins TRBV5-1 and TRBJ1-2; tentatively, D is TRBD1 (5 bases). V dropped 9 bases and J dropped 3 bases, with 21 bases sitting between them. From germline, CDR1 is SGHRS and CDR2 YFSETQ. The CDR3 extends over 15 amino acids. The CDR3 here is CATRGDSIKDYGYTF. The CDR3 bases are TGCGCCACCCGAGGGGACTCGATTAAGGACTATGGCTACACCTTC.

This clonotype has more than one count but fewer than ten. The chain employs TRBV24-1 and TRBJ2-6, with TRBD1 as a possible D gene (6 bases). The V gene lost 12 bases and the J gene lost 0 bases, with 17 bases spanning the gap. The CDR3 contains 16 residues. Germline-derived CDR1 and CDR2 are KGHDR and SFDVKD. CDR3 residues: CASETGLVSGANVLTF. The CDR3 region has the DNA TGTGCCTCAGAGACAGGTTTGGTCTCTGGGGCCAACGTCCTGACTTTC.

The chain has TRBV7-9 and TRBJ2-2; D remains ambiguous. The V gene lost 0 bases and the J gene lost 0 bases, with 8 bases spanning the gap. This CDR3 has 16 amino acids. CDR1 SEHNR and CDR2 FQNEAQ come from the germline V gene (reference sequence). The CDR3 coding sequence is TGTGCCAGCAGCTTAGCCGGCAGTACGAACACCGGGGAGCTGTTTTTT. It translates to CASSLAGSTNTGELFF. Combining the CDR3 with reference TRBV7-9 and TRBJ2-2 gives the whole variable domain DTGVSQNPRHKITKRGQNVTFRCDPISEHNRLYWYRQTLGQGPEFLTYFQNEAQLEKSRLLSDRFSAERPKGSFSTLEIQRTEQGDSAMYLCASSLAGSTNTGELFFGEGSRLTVL.

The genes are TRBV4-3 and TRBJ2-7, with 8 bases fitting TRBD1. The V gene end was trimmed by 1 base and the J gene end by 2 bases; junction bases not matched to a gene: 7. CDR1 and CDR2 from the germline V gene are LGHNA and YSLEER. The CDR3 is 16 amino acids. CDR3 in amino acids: CASSQVRGTGTYEQYF. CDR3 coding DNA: TGCGCCAGCAGCCAAGTCAGGGGGACAGGTACCTACGAGCAGTACTTC.

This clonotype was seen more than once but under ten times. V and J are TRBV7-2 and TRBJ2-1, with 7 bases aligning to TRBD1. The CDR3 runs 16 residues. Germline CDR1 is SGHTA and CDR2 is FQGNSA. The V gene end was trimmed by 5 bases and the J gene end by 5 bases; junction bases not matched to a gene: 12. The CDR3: CASSLGSGQENNEQFF. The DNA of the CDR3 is TGTGCCAGCAGCCTAGGGTCCGGACAGGAGAACAATGAGCAGTTCTTC.

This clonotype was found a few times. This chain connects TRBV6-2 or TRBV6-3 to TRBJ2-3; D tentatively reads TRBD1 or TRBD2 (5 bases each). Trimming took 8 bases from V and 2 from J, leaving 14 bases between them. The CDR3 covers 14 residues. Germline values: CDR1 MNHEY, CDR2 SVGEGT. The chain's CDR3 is CASGSGSSTDTQYF. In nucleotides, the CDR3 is TGTGCCAGCGGATCAGGGAGTTCCACAGATACGCAGTATTTT.

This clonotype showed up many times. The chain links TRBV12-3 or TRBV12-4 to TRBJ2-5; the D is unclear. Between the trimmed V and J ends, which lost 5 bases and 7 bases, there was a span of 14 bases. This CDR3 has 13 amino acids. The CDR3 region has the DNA TGTGCCAGCAGTCCCCTCGGTCCGGGGACCCAGTACTTC. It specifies CASSPLGPGTQYF.

The chain's CDR3 is CASSLAGGQGREKLFF. In nucleotides, the CDR3 is TGTGCCAGCAGCTTAGCCGGGGGACAGGGGAGGGAAAAACTGTTTTTT. V and J are TRBV7-6 and TRBJ1-4; TRBD1 matches at 10 bases. Germline lookup yields CDR1 SGHVS and CDR2 FNYEAQ. V lost 0 bases to trimming and J lost 8 bases; unmatched junction nucleotides: 6. The CDR3 contains 16 residues. Based on the CDR3 plus reference TRBV7-6 and TRBJ1-4, the full variable domain is GAGVSQSPRYKVTKRGQDVALRCDPISGHVSLYWYRQALGQGPEFLTYFNYEAQQDKSGLPNDRFSAERPEGSISTLTIQRTEQRDSAMYRCASSLAGGQGREKLFFGSGTQLSVL.

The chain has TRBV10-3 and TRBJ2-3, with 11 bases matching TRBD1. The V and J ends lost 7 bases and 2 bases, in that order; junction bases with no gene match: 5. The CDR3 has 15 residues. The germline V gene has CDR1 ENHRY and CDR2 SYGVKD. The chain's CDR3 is CAITKDRGHTDTQYF. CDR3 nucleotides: TGTGCCATCACTAAGGACAGGGGGCACACAGATACGCAGTATTTT.

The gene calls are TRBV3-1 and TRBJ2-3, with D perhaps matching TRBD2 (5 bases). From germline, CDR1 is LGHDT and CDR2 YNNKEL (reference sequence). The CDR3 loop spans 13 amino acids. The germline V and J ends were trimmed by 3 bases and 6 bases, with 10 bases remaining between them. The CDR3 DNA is TGTGCCAGCAGCCAGATGCGGGCGGATACGCAGTATTTT. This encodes CASSQMRADTQYF.

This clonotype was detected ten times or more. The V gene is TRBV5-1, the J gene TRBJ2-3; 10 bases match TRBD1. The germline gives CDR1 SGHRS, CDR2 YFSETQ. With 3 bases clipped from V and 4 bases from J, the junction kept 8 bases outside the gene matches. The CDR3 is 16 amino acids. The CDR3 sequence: CASSSASGTGADTQYF. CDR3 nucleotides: TGCGCCAGCAGCTCTGCCTCCGGGACAGGGGCAGATACGCAGTATTTT. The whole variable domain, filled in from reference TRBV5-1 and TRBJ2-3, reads KAGVTQTPRYLIKTRGQQVTLSCSPISGHRSVSWYQQTPGQGLQFLFEYFSETQRNKGNFPGRFSGRQFSNSRSEMNVSTLELGDSALYLCASSSASGTGADTQYFGPGTRLTVL.

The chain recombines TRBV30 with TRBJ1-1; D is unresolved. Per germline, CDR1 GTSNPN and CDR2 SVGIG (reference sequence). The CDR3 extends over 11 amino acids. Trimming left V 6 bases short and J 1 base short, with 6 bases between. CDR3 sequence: CACLSNTEAFF. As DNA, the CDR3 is TGTGCCTGCCTTTCGAACACTGAAGCTTTCTTT.

CDR3 sequence: CASRWTSGGPYQETQYF. CDR3 DNA sequence: TGTGCCAGCAGATGGACTAGCGGGGGACCGTACCAAGAGACCCAGTACTTC. J is TRBJ2-5 and V is TRBV2, with 13 bases fitting TRBD2. The CDR3 extends over 17 amino acids. CDR1 is SNHLY, CDR2 FYNNEI, per germline. With V trimmed by 6 bases and J by 0 bases, 7 bases remained unmatched.

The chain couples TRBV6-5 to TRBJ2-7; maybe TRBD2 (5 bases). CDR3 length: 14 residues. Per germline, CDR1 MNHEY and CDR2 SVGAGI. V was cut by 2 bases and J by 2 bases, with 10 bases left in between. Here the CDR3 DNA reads TGTGCCAGCAGTTACGCGCTAGCCCCCTACGAGCAGTACGTC. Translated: CASSYALAPYEQYV.

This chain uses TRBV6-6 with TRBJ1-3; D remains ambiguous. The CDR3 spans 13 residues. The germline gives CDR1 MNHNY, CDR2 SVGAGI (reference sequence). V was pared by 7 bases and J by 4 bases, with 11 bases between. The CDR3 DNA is TGTGCCAGCACCGTGACGTTAGGAAACACCATATATTTT. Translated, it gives CASTVTLGNTIYF.

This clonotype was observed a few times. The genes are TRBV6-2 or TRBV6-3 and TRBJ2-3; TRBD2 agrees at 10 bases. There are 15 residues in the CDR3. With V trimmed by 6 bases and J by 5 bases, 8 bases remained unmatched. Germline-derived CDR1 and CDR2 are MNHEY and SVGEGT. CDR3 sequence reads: CASSEAGGPKDTQYF. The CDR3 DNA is TGTGCCAGCAGCGAAGCGGGGGGGCCGAAAGATACGCAGTATTTT.

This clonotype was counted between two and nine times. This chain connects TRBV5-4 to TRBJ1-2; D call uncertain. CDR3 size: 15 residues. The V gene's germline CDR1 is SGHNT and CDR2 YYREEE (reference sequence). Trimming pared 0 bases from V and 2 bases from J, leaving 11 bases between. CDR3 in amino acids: CASSLGFTSNYGYTF. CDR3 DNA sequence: TGTGCCAGCAGCTTGGGATTCACGTCAAACTATGGCTACACCTTC.

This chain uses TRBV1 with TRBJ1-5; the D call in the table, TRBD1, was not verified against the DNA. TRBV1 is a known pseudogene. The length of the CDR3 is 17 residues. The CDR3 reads CTSSQDKLGPSNQPQHF. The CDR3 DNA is TGCACCAGCAGCCAAGATAAACTGGGACCCAGCAATCAGCCCCAGCATTTT.

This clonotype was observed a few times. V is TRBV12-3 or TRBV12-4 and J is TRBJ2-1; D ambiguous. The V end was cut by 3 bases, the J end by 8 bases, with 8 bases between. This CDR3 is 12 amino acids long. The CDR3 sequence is CASSFASDEQFF. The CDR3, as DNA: TGTGCCAGCAGTTTCGCTAGTGATGAGCAGTTCTTC.